These 20 T cell receptor beta chains share one sample of origin, sequenced in a study of blood T cell repertoires in COVID-19. Assay: immunoSEQ multiplex PCR; the TCRdb copy retains only in-frame clones and omits some. The data hold 200,000 to 250,000 clones, with about 83% observed a single time. Input material: peripheral blood. These TCRs come from a woman in her forties or fifties with active or convalescent COVID-19.

The rearrangement links TRBV7-9 to TRBJ2-5; a weak D match, TRBD2 (6 bases). The germline V gene encodes CDR1 SEHNR and CDR2 FQNEAQ (reference sequence). The CDR3 runs to 17 residues. Trimming left V 6 bases short and J 2 bases short, with 22 bases between. This chain's CDR3 is CASSQDGRGKRQETQYF. CDR3 DNA sequence: TGTGCCAGCAGTCAGGACGGACGCGGGAAACGACAAGAGACCCAGTACTTC.

This chain links TRBV6-1 with TRBJ2-7; the D is unclear. Per the germline V gene, CDR1 is MNHNS and CDR2 is SASEGT. Trimming shortened V by 0 bases and J by 3 bases, and 12 bases separated the two germline ends. This CDR3 region has 15 residues. The CDR3 protein is CASSEALPQYYEQYV. The CDR3 bases are TGTGCCAGCAGTGAAGCGCTGCCCCAGTACTACGAGCAGTACGTC.

The chain employs TRBV4-1 and TRBJ2-5; TRBD2 matches 12 bases. J was trimmed by 5 bases and V by 3 bases; bases with no gene match: 10. There are 17 residues in the CDR3. Germline V gene data show CDR1 as MGHRA and CDR2 as YSYEKL. The CDR3 DNA sequence: TGCGCCAGCAGCCACTACGCTAGCGGGAGGGATCAGGAGACCCAGTACTTC. This sequence encodes CASSHYASGRDQETQYF.

On this clone: This CDR3 is also generated by other DNA sequences in the sample. CDR3 loop: CASSPPGQGGEKLFF. The CDR3 coding sequence is TGTGCCAGCTCACCCCCGGGACAGGGGGGTGAAAAACTGTTTTTT. V is TRBV18 and J is TRBJ1-4, with 11 bases that match TRBD1. CDR1 and CDR2 (germline): KGHSH, LQKENI. The CDR3 is made up of 15 amino acids. V dropped 3 bases and J dropped 7; count of bases not matched to a gene: 4. The variable domain in full, with the rest retrieved from reference TRBV18 and TRBJ1-4, is NAGVMQNPRHLVRRRGQEARLRCSPMKGHSHVYWYRQLPEEGLKFMVYLQKENIIDESGMPKERFSAEFPKEGPSILRIQQVVRGDSAAYFCASSPPGQGGEKLFFGSGTQLSVL.

This chain joins TRBV2 and TRBJ1-2; no definite D call. The germline gives CDR1 SNHLY, CDR2 FYNNEI. V was cut by 8 bases and J by 2 bases, with 12 bases left in between. This CDR3 comprises 13 residues. The CDR3 DNA follows: TGTGCCAGCCGGGGTGGGGTGAACTATGGCTACACCTTC. As protein: CASRGGVNYGYTF.

This rearrangement joins TRBV9 to TRBJ1-1; D not resolved. V lost 4 bases and J 1 base, leaving 8 bases between the germline ends. Germline V CDR1 and CDR2: SGDLS, YYNGEE. The CDR3 has 13 residues. CDR3 amino acids: CASSRGGNTEAFF. The CDR3 DNA reads as TGTGCCAGCAGCCGGGGTGGGAACACTGAAGCTTTCTTT.

This chain's CDR3 is CASIGGLLSVTEAFF. CDR3 nucleotides: TGCGCCAGCATCGGGGGGCTCCTCTCGGTGACTGAAGCTTTCTTT. The chain recombines TRBV10-2 with TRBJ1-1; a possible D gene is TRBD1 (6 bases). Germline V gene sequence: CDR1 WSHSY, CDR2 SAAADI. Trimming removed 7 bases at V and 5 bases at J, with 20 bases between. The CDR3 consists of 15 residues.

This clone came up once. The rearrangement links TRBV6-5 to TRBJ2-1, with 7 bases matching TRBD1. J gave up 5 bases and V 6 bases, and 4 bases lay outside the gene matches. The CDR3 covers 13 residues. The germline CDR1 and CDR2 sequences are MNHEY and SVGAGI. The CDR3 here is CASSRTGDNEQFF. In nucleotides, the CDR3 is TGTGCCAGCAGCCGGACAGGAGACAATGAGCAGTTCTTC.

This chain links TRBV19 with TRBJ1-2; possibly TRBD1 for D (5 bases). The V gene's germline CDR1 is LNHDA and CDR2 SQIVND (reference sequence). Trimming pared 5 bases from V and 9 bases from J, leaving 16 bases between. This CDR3 region has 13 residues. CDR3 coding DNA: TGTGCCAGTAGTCTCGGGACTATTGCGCGCTACACCTTC. Translating it yields CASSLGTIARYTF.

The chain uses TRBV5-1 and TRBJ1-1, with 8 bases identical to TRBD1. Germline trimming cut 0 bases from V and 6 bases from J; bases unmatched to any gene: 7. Per germline, CDR1 SGHRS and CDR2 YFSETQ. The CDR3 sequence is 15 residues long. CDR3 residues: CASSLVAGGYAEAFF. The DNA of the CDR3 is TGCGCCAGCAGCTTGGTGGCAGGGGGCTACGCTGAAGCTTTCTTT. The full variable domain, rest sourced from reference TRBV5-1 and TRBJ1-1, is KAGVTQTPRYLIKTRGQQVTLSCSPISGHRSVSWYQQTPGQGLQFLFEYFSETQRNKGNFPGRFSGRQFSNSRSEMNVSTLELGDSALYLCASSLVAGGYAEAFFGQGTRLTVV.

The chain recombines TRBV30 with TRBJ2-3; 9 bases match TRBD1. There are 15 residues in the CDR3. V was clipped by 0 bases and J by 2 bases; unmatched bases: 3. The germline V gene encodes CDR1 GTSNPN and CDR2 SVGIG (reference sequence). Here the CDR3 reads CAWSVTGGPTDTQYF. In DNA form, the CDR3 reads TGTGCCTGGAGTGTGACAGGGGGACCCACAGATACGCAGTATTTT.

This clone was counted between two and nine times. The chain is built from TRBV5-4 and TRBJ1-4; TRBD1 is a possible D gene (6 bases). There are 14 residues in the CDR3. V lost 0 bases, J lost 3 bases, and 6 bases lay in between. Germline V gene lookup returns CDR1 SGHNT and CDR2 YYREEE (reference sequence). Written as DNA, the CDR3 is TGTGCCAGCAGCTTGGACAGGGCTAATGAAAAACTGTTTTTT. It translates to CASSLDRANEKLFF.

The rearrangement links TRBV24-1 to TRBJ1-5, with 7 bases aligning to TRBD1. The CDR3 consists of 16 residues. Germline V gene sequence: CDR1 KGHDR, CDR2 SFDVKD. After removal of 4 bases from V and 4 bases from J, the junction contained 9 bases not matched to a gene. In DNA form, the CDR3 reads TGTGCCACCAGTGACCCGGGACAGCCCCCAAATCAGCCCCAGCATTTT. This sequence encodes CATSDPGQPPNQPQHF.

The CDR3 loop is CASSTTGGTGYTF. Here the CDR3 DNA reads TGTGCCAGCTCAACTACAGGGGGCACTGGCTACACCTTC. The rearrangement links TRBV28 to TRBJ1-2, with TRBD1 matching 9 bases. The CDR3 runs to 13 residues. The V and J ends lost 8 bases and 7 bases, in that order; junction bases with no gene match: 8. CDR1 and CDR2 (germline): MDHEN, SYDVKM.

This chain joins TRBV12-3 or TRBV12-4 and TRBJ1-2; D not certain. The length of the CDR3 is 13 residues. V lost 10 bases to trimming and J lost 3 bases, with 15 bases between them. CDR3 loop: CATSRGADYGYTF. The DNA for the CDR3 is TGTGCCACCAGCAGAGGCGCTGACTATGGCTACACCTTC.

The chain links TRBV10-3 to TRBJ2-7, with a weak D call TRBD2 (6 bases). This CDR3 contains 12 residues. V was clipped by 6 bases and J by 12 bases, with 18 bases between them. Germline V gene lookup returns CDR1 ENHRY and CDR2 SYGVKD. CDR3: CAIRELPGEAYF. CDR3 sequence (DNA): TGTGCCATCAGAGAGCTGCCGGGGGAGGCGTACTTC.

This clone showed up just once. This chain joins TRBV3-1 (or the pseudogene TRBV3-2) and TRBJ2-3; 8 nucleotides align to TRBD1. The germline gives CDR1 LGHDT, CDR2 YNNKEL (reference sequence). CDR3 length equals 15 residues. The junction had 9 bases not matched to a gene; V was cut back by 2 bases and J by 8 bases. The CDR3 loop reads CASSQPGGADGTQYF. The CDR3 nucleotides are TGTGCCAGCAGCCAACCAGGGGGCGCCGACGGTACGCAGTATTTT.

The genes are TRBV5-1 and TRBJ1-1; 7 bases are shared with TRBD1. Germline-derived CDR1 and CDR2 are SGHRS and YFSETQ. The J segment lost 5 bases and the V segment lost 5 bases, leaving 9 bases of the junction unmatched. This CDR3 region has 14 residues. The CDR3 region has the DNA TGCGCCAGCAGTCAAGCGACAGGGCGGACTGAAGCTTTCTTT. Its translation is CASSQATGRTEAFF.

This chain joins TRBV27 and TRBJ2-1; 13 bases are shared with TRBD2. Per germline, CDR1 MNHEY and CDR2 SMNVEV (reference sequence). The ends lost 5 bases at V and 4 bases at J; junction bases unmatched: 5. This CDR3 spans 16 amino acids. CDR3: CASSTGLAGVYNEQFF. In DNA form, the CDR3 reads TGTGCCAGCAGTACCGGACTAGCGGGGGTTTACAATGAGCAGTTCTTC.

This clone is a singleton in its sample. The chain combines TRBV2 with TRBJ1-5; possibly TRBD1 for D (5 bases). From germline, CDR1 is SNHLY and CDR2 FYNNEI. The CDR3 runs 11 residues. V lost 6 bases and J lost 10, with 10 bases in between. CDR3 bases: TGTGCCAGCAGGGCAGGGTATCCCCAGCATTTT. Translated, it gives CASRAGYPQHF.